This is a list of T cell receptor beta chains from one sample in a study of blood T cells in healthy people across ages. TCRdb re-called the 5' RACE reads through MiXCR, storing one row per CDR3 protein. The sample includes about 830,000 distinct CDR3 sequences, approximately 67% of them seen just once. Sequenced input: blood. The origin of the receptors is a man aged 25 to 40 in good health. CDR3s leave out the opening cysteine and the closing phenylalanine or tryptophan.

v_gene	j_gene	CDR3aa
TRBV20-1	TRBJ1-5	SARAPGGARYSNQPQH
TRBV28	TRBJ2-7	AISDRTIISYEQY
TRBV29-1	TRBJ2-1	SAYTGFSYNEQF
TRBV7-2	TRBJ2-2	ASRLAGGANTGELF
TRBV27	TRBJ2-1	ASSPHQGLPYNEQF
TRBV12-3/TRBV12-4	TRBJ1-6	ASSPAGVTNSPLH
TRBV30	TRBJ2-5	AWGDQETRY
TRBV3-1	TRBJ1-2	ASSQDFTGHDGYT
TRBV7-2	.	ASSPLGDRSSEQY
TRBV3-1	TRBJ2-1	ASSPSQRGAYNEQF
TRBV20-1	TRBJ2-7	SAGDEQY
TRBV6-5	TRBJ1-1	ASSFGQGGGEAF
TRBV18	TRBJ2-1	ASSSDYQKQF
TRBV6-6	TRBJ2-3	ASSYSTESPADTQY
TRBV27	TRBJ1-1	ASSPRGTNTEAF
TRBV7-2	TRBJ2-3	ASSLRLGTPTDTQY
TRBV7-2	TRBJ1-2	ASSPGRTNYGYT
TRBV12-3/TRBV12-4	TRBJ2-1	ASGLAGAYEQF
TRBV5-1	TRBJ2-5	ASSLVGKETQY
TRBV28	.	GSGQETQY
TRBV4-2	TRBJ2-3	ASSPGQGRAGTQY
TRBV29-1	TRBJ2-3	SAGGGQGWPDTQY
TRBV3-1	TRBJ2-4	ASSRTSAGRNIQY
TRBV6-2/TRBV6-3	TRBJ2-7	ASDWDGSSYEQY
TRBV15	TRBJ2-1	ATSGPGTSDEQF
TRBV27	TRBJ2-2	ASSPRGVHGELF
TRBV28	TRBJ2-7	ASKTSAESGSYEQY
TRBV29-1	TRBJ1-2	SVPRVAGGYT
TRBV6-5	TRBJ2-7	ASSSSPGLPYEQY
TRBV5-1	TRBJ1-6	AAVAPLH
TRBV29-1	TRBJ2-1	STEMPGHEGEQF
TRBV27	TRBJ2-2	ASSFDGTLNTGELF
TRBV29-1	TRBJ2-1	SVVAGATSYNEQF